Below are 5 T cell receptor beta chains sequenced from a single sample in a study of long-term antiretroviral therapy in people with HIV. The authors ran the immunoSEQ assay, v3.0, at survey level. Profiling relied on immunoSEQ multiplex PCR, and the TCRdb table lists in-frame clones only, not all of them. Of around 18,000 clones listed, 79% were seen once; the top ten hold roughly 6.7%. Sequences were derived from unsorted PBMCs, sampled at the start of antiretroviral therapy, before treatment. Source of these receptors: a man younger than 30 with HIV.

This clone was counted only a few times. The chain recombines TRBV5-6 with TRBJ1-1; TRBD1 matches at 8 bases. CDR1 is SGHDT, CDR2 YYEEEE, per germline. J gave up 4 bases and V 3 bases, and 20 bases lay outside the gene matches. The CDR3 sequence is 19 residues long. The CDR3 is CASSSATDWTGKGGTEAFF. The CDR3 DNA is TGTGCCAGCAGCTCAGCTACCGATTGGACAGGGAAAGGTGGCACTGAAGCTTTCTTT.

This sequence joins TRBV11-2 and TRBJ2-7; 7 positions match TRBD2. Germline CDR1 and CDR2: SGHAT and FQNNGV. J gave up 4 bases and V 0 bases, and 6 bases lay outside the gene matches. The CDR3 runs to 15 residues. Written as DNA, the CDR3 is TGTGCCAGCAGCTTAGATTCGGGAGGACCTTACGAGCAGTACTTC. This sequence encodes CASSLDSGGPYEQYF.

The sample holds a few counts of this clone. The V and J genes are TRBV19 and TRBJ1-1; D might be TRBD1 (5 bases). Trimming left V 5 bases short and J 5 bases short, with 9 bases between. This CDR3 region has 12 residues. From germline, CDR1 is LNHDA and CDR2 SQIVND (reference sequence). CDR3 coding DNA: TGTGCCAGTAGTTGGGGGTATACTGAAGCTTTCTTT. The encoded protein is CASSWGYTEAFF.

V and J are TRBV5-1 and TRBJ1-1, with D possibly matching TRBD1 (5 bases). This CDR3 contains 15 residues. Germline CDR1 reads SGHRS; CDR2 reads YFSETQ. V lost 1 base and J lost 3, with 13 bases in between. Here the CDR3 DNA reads TGCGCCAGCAGCTTGAGGGCACGAGGGGACACTGAAGCTTTCTTT. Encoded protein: CASSLRARGDTEAFF.

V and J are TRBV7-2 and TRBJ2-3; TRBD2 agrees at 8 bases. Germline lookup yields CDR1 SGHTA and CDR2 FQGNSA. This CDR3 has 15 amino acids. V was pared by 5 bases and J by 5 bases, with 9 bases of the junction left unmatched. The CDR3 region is CASSTAGTRGDTQYF. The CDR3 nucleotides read TGTGCCAGCAGCACCGCCGGGACTAGGGGAGATACGCAGTATTTT.